Each of the 11 T cell receptor beta chains below was sequenced from the same sample in a study of cytomegalovirus exposure and HLA in healthy donors. The PCR employed 60 Vbeta primers together with 13 Jbeta primers. Libraries were prepared by immunoSEQ multiplex PCR; TCRdb keeps only in-frame clonotypes and omits some of them. This sample yields 60,000 to 75,000 clones, of which about 85% are seen a single time; approximately 12% belongs to the top ten. The sample taken for sequencing was PBMCs. Every receptor here comes from a female donor in good health and CMV-seronegative.

The chain combines TRBV7-2 with TRBJ2-7; the match to TRBD2 covers 13 bases. Germline V lookup: CDR1 SGHTA, CDR2 FQGNSA. This CDR3 region has 14 residues. V lost 4 bases to trimming and J lost 5 bases; unmatched junction nucleotides: 2. CDR3 DNA sequence: TGTGCCAGCAGCTCCGGACTAGCGGGAGACGAGCAGTACTTC. Encoded protein: CASSSGLAGDEQYF.

The chain employs TRBV5-1 and TRBJ1-2, with 7 bases fitting TRBD1. Per the germline V gene, CDR1 is SGHRS and CDR2 is YFSETQ. V dropped 5 bases and J dropped 8; count of bases not matched to a gene: 15. This CDR3 spans 15 amino acids. The CDR3 sequence is CASSSRQGRSGGYTF. For the CDR3, the DNA is TGCGCCAGCAGTTCGAGACAGGGCCGCTCGGGGGGCTACACCTTC.

This chain connects TRBV9 to TRBJ2-5; 7 bases align to TRBD2. CDR3 length: 18 amino acids. The germline CDR1 and CDR2 sequences are SGDLS and YYNGEE. The V gene end was trimmed by 4 bases and the J gene end by 5 bases; junction bases not matched to a gene: 20. For the CDR3, the DNA is TGTGCCAGCAGCTCGTTGGGGGGAGGGTGGGGATCGGGCGAGACCCAGTACTTC. Translation: CASSSLGGGWGSGETQYF.

This rearrangement joins TRBV2 to TRBJ2-1, with D possibly matching TRBD1 (5 bases). CDR1 is SNHLY, CDR2 FYNNEI, per germline. V lost 9 bases and J lost 9, with 9 bases in between. The CDR3 extends over 10 amino acids. The CDR3: CASKRGEQFF. The CDR3 coding sequence is TGTGCCAGTAAAAGGGGTGAGCAGTTCTTC.

The chain uses TRBV28 and TRBJ2-3, with D unresolved. Trimming stripped 8 bases from V and 5 bases from J, with 11 bases between. This CDR3 comprises 12 residues. Germline assignment: CDR1 MDHEN and CDR2 SYDVKM. CDR3 sequence: CASGSRVDTQYF. CDR3 coding DNA: TGTGCCAGCGGTTCTCGGGTAGATACGCAGTATTTT.

The chain links TRBV5-5 to TRBJ2-7; no firm D call. Germline CDR1 and CDR2: SGHKS and YYEKEE (reference sequence). The CDR3 runs to 14 residues. V was shortened by 0 bases and J by 0 bases, with 7 bases between the two germline ends. The CDR3 spells CASSLVVSSYEQYF. CDR3 DNA sequence: TGTGCCAGCAGCTTGGTCGTGAGCTCCTACGAGCAGTACTTC.

This clone has a handful of counts. The rearrangement joins TRBV13 to TRBJ1-4, with 9 bases that match TRBD1. The CDR3 contains 16 residues. V was pared by 6 bases and J by 6 bases, with 11 bases of the junction left unmatched. The germline V gene has CDR1 PRHDT and CDR2 FYEKMQ (reference sequence). The DNA for the CDR3 is TGTGCCAGCAGGTATAAACAGGGGGCGATCGATGAAAAACTGTTTTTT. It translates to CASRYKQGAIDEKLFF.

This chain joins TRBV6-7 and TRBJ1-4; D remains ambiguous. TRBV6-7 is designated an ORF whose function remains uncertain. The CDR3 loop spans 11 amino acids. V was shortened by 7 bases and J by 4 bases, with 4 bases between the two germline ends. In DNA, the CDR3 is TGTGCCAGCACCGTTAATGAAAAACTGTTTTTT. This codes for CASTVNEKLFF.

In nucleotides, the CDR3 is TGTGCCAGCTCACCACAAACAGGGGAGGACTATGGCTACACCTTC. Encoded protein: CASSPQTGEDYGYTF. V usage is TRBV18 and J usage is TRBJ1-2, with TRBD1 matching 7 bases. J lost 3 bases, V lost 1 base, and 5 bases had no gene match. Germline V CDR1 and CDR2: KGHSH, LQKENI. The CDR3 is made up of 15 amino acids.

This clone was observed a single time. The genes are TRBV30 and TRBJ1-2, with a tentative D call TRBD1 (6 bases). The V end lost 2 bases, the J end lost 8 bases, and 18 bases lay between the germline ends. This CDR3 has 14 residues. Germline values: CDR1 GTSNPN, CDR2 SVGIG (reference sequence). The CDR3 spells CAWSPPTGSGGYTF. CDR3 DNA: TGTGCCTGGAGTCCCCCAACAGGGTCGGGCGGCTACACCTTC.

This clone was recorded a few times. The chain couples TRBV30 to TRBJ2-2; 7 nucleotides agree with TRBD2. The CDR3 runs to 14 residues. V trimming: 0 bases; J trimming: 3 bases; junction bases outside the gene matches: 1. Germline V gives CDR1 GTSNPN, CDR2 SVGIG (reference sequence). CDR3 region: CAWSVGGDTGELFF. CDR3 nucleotide sequence: TGTGCCTGGAGTGTTGGGGGGGACACCGGGGAGCTGTTTTTT.